The 16 T cell receptor beta chains given below trace back to one sample, sequenced in a study of Graves' ophthalmopathy and Graves' hyperthyroidism. Amplifying from RNA transcripts, the study obtained TCR beta CDR3 regions. Second-round multiplex PCR came after a first-round RT-PCR that employed HTBI primers. TCRdb passed the multiplex PCR reads through MiXCR, listing each CDR3 protein once. Altogether around 1,200,000 distinct CDR3 sequences are present, 35% to 40% being singletons, with the ten largest covering 11%. Sequences were obtained from peripheral blood or thyroid tissue (not recorded which). Receptor source: an adult man with Graves' hyperthyroidism.

Concerning this clonotype: It may be a read error: a sequence one base away is much more abundant. The chain carries TRBV7-2 and TRBJ2-6; D gene unclear. Germline V gene data show CDR1 as SGHTA and CDR2 as FQGNSA. The CDR3 runs to 14 residues. V lost 7 bases and J lost 4, with 11 bases in between. CDR3 bases: TGTGCCAGCATCGGTCCGGGCGGGGCCAACGTCCTGACTTTC. It yields the protein CASIGPGGANVLTF.

The chain links TRBV29-1 to TRBJ1-2; no definite D call. Trimming shortened V by 4 bases and J by 4 bases, and 13 bases separated the two germline ends. The CDR3 sequence is 13 residues long. Germline V gives CDR1 SQVTM, CDR2 ANQGSEA. CDR3: CSVALGGSYGYTF. CDR3 coding DNA: TGCAGCGTTGCTCTCGGAGGGTCCTATGGCTACACCTTC.

This clonotype was seen just once. The rearrangement joins TRBV29-1 to TRBJ2-3, with TRBD1 as a possible D gene (6 bases). V was trimmed by 4 bases and J by 0 bases, leaving 11 bases between them. Germline loops: CDR1 SQVTM, CDR2 ANQGSEA. The CDR3 contains 14 residues. The CDR3 region is CSVVWGPSTDTQYF. The CDR3 DNA follows: TGCAGCGTTGTCTGGGGGCCGAGCACAGATACGCAGTATTTT.

Points on this clonotype: A much more abundant neighbour one base away suggests this may be a read error. This chain links TRBV29-1 with TRBJ1-1; D remains unclear. CDR1 and CDR2 from the germline V gene are SQVTM and ANQGSEA. This CDR3 is 12 amino acids long. The CDR3: CSVRVRGTEASF. CDR3 in DNA: TGCAGCGTTAGGGTACGTGGCACTGAAGCTTCCTTT.

This clonotype was recorded at least ten times. The chain joins TRBV5-1 to TRBJ1-2, with D unclear. Trimming removed 0 bases from V and 4 bases from J, with 10 bases in between. Germline CDR1 is SGHRS and CDR2 is YFSETQ. The CDR3 sequence is 14 residues long. Written as DNA, the CDR3 is TGCGCCAGCAGCTTGGCCGGCGTGACCTATGGCTACACCTTC. Translated: CASSLAGVTYGYTF. Full variable domain (rest looked up from reference TRBV5-1 and TRBJ1-2): KAGVTQTPRYLIKTRGQQVTLSCSPISGHRSVSWYQQTPGQGLQFLFEYFSETQRNKGNFPGRFSGRQFSNSRSEMNVSTLELGDSALYLCASSLAGVTYGYTFGSGTRLTVV.

This clonotype came up many times. The rearrangement uses TRBV7-9 and TRBJ2-7; no reliable D call. This CDR3 contains 15 residues. CDR1 is SEHNR and CDR2 is FQNEAQ in the germline V gene (reference sequence). Trimming cost V 1 base and J 0 bases, with 10 bases left between them. As DNA, the CDR3 is TGTGCCAGCAGCTTAGTACCGGGCACCTCCTACGAGCAGTACTTC. Amino acids: CASSLVPGTSYEQYF. Combining the CDR3 with reference TRBV7-9 and TRBJ2-7 gives the whole variable domain DTGVSQNPRHKITKRGQNVTFRCDPISEHNRLYWYRQTLGQGPEFLTYFQNEAQLEKSRLLSDRFSAERPKGSFSTLEIQRTEQGDSAMYLCASSLVPGTSYEQYFGPGTRLTVT.

With respect to this clonotype: A read error may account for a junction end that differs from germline. The V call is TRBV7-2, the J call TRBJ2-7; D is unclear. CDR1 and CDR2 (germline): SGHTA, FQGNSA. This CDR3 has 10 amino acids. For the CDR3, the DNA is TGTGCCAGCAGTATCTACGGGCAGTACTTC. Translation: CASSIYGQYF.

Points on this clonotype: A read error may explain this, as a much larger clone is one base away. This chain links TRBV2 with TRBJ2-5; 7 bases agree with TRBD2. The CDR3 has 13 residues. J lost 1 base, V lost 11 bases, and 7 bases had no gene match. The germline CDR1 and CDR2 sequences are SNHLY and FYNNEI. The CDR3 DNA reads TGTGCCGGCGGGAGCGCTAGCCAAGAGACCCAGTACTTC. Its translation is CAGGSASQETQYF.

The rearrangement links TRBV29-1 to TRBJ2-7; tentatively, D is TRBD1 (8 bases). The length of the CDR3 is 15 residues. V dropped 6 bases and J dropped 5 bases, with 23 bases sitting between them. Germline V gives CDR1 SQVTM, CDR2 ANQGSEA. CDR3 loop: CSVENRGGVPHEQYF. Here the CDR3 DNA reads TGCAGCGTAGAAAACAGGGGGGGAGTTCCGCACGAGCAGTACTTC.

The CDR3 loop is CASSNSGRGSETQYF. As DNA, the CDR3 is TGTGCCAGCAGCAATAGCGGGAGGGGGTCAGAGACCCAGTACTTC. The chain recombines TRBV27 with TRBJ2-5; 11 bases align to TRBD2. CDR1 is MNHEY, CDR2 SMNVEV, per germline (reference sequence). CDR3 length: 15 amino acids. The V segment lost 6 bases and the J segment 4 bases; nucleotides outside the gene matches: 7.

The table lists this clonotype with a few counts. The chain is built from TRBV7-2 and TRBJ1-1; TRBD1 might be the D (5 bases). Trimming cost V 4 bases and J 9 bases, with 15 bases left between them. CDR3 length: 13 amino acids. Germline values: CDR1 SGHTA, CDR2 FQGNSA. CDR3: CASSSGTSNKAFF. The CDR3 DNA sequence: TGTGCCAGCAGCTCCGGGACTTCAAATAAAGCTTTCTTT.

The chain employs TRBV25-1 and TRBJ2-7; possible D gene TRBD1, 6 bases. V lost 6 bases and J 0 bases, leaving 18 bases between the germline ends. The CDR3 has 16 amino acids. Germline lookup yields CDR1 MGHDK and CDR2 SYGVNS. The CDR3 DNA is TGTGCCAGCAGCGTTTCACAGGGAAGGGGCTCCTACGAGCAGTACTTC. This translates into CASSVSQGRGSYEQYF.

This clonotype has a count of ten or more. The DNA for the CDR3 is TGTGCCAGCAGCGCCATGGACAGTCAAGAGACCCAGTACTTC. Its translation is CASSAMDSQETQYF. The gene calls are TRBV9 and TRBJ2-5; perhaps TRBD1 as D (6 bases). V lost 3 bases and J lost 2, with 11 bases in between. The CDR3 loop spans 14 amino acids. Germline values: CDR1 SGDLS, CDR2 YYNGEE. Using reference TRBV9 and TRBJ2-5 for the parts outside the CDR3, the full variable domain is DSGVTQTPKHLITATGQRVTLRCSPRSGDLSVYWYQQSLDQGLQFLIQYYNGEERAKGNILERFSAQQFPDLHSELNLSSLELGDSALYFCASSAMDSQETQYFGPGTRLLVL.

Turning to this clonotype: A much larger clone differs by one base, so this may be a read error. This rearrangement joins TRBV11-3 to TRBJ1-6, with D possibly being TRBD1 (6 bases). This CDR3 contains 14 residues. Per the germline V gene, CDR1 is SGHNT and CDR2 is YENEEA. The CDR3 loop reads CASSFGQHNSPLRF. CDR3 nucleotides: TGTGCCAGCAGCTTTGGACAGCATAATTCACCCCTCCGCTTT.

V and J are TRBV29-1 and TRBJ2-5; D remains ambiguous. Germline loops: CDR1 SQVTM, CDR2 ANQGSEA. The CDR3 is made up of 13 amino acids. V lost 2 bases and J 5 bases, leaving 12 bases between the germline ends. Here the CDR3 DNA reads TGCAGCGTTGAACACGGCGTGGGGGAGACCCAGTACTTC. It translates to CSVEHGVGETQYF.

The rearrangement links TRBV30 to TRBJ2-7; 7 nucleotides match TRBD2. CDR1 is GTSNPN and CDR2 is SVGIG in the germline V gene (reference sequence). The V and J ends lost 3 bases and 7 bases, in that order; junction bases with no gene match: 15. The CDR3 runs to 15 residues. The CDR3 sequence: CAWSEGRGGREEQYF. CDR3 coding DNA: TGTGCCTGGAGCGAGGGGAGGGGCGGGAGAGAAGAGCAGTACTTC.